Presented here are 17 T cell receptor beta chains from one specimen sequenced in a study of blood T cell repertoires in COVID-19. Produced via immunoSEQ multiplex PCR; TCRdb's table is partial and in-frame only. There are 90,000 to 100,000 clones in the sample; around 85% occur only once, and roughly 12% lies in the top ten. The sequencing sample was made of peripheral blood. All receptors derive from a human donor in a cohort sampled during active COVID-19.

The chain is built from TRBV12-5 and TRBJ2-1, with 9 bases matching TRBD2. CDR1 LGHNT and CDR2 FRNRAP come from the germline V gene. The V and J ends lost 2 bases and 9 bases, in that order; junction bases with no gene match: 11. This CDR3 comprises 16 residues. This chain's CDR3 is CASGLRISGRHGEQFF. Here the CDR3 DNA reads TGTGCTAGTGGTTTGAGGATTAGCGGGAGACACGGTGAGCAGTTCTTC.

A few counts support this clone. This chain connects TRBV6-5 to TRBJ1-5; 9 positions agree with TRBD1. J lost 5 bases, V lost 6 bases, and 8 bases had no gene match. The CDR3 has 15 amino acids. Germline V lookup: CDR1 MNHEY, CDR2 SVGAGI. As DNA, the CDR3 is TGTGCCAGCAGGGGGACAGGGAGCTTACATCAGCCCCAGCATTTT. Protein product: CASRGTGSLHQPQHF.

This chain connects TRBV7-9 to TRBJ1-4; D call uncertain. CDR1 is SEHNR and CDR2 is FQNEAQ in the germline V gene (reference sequence). The CDR3 is made up of 12 amino acids. V shed 5 bases and J shed 4 bases, with 5 bases lying between them. The CDR3 nucleotides are TGTGCCAGCAGCCCCTATAATGAAAAACTGTTTTTT. Its protein product is CASSPYNEKLFF.

J is TRBJ1-1 and V is TRBV15, with 8 nucleotides matching TRBD1. Trimming removed 4 bases from V and 7 bases from J; junction bases left unmatched: 11. Looked up from germline, CDR1 is LNHNV and CDR2 is YYDKDF (reference sequence). The CDR3 length is 15 residues. CDR3 sequence (DNA): TGTGCCACCAGCAAGTCAGGGGGCATAAGAGGTGAAGCTTTCTTT. Amino acids: CATSKSGGIRGEAFF.

The V and J genes are TRBV29-1 and TRBJ2-7; D might be TRBD1 (6 bases). The ends were cut back, 6 bases at V and 7 bases at J, with 13 bases in the middle. The CDR3 runs to 11 residues. Germline CDR1 and CDR2: SQVTM and ANQGSEA. The CDR3 sequence is CSVSRDKEQYF. DNA of the CDR3: TGCAGCGTATCCCGGGACAAAGAGCAGTACTTC.

The rearrangement joins TRBV25-1 to TRBJ1-1; possible D gene TRBD1, 5 bases. V lost 4 bases and J 10 bases, leaving 16 bases between the germline ends. CDR3 size: 13 residues. Germline V gene sequence: CDR1 MGHDK, CDR2 SYGVNS. The CDR3: CASSGWGGVRAFF. The CDR3 nucleotides are TGTGCCAGCAGTGGCTGGGGGGGAGTGCGAGCTTTCTTT.

CDR3 DNA sequence: TGCGCCAGCAGCTTGTTAGGGGAAGACTACAATGAGCAGTTCTTC. Residues: CASSLLGEDYNEQFF. The chain has TRBV5-1 and TRBJ2-1; possibly TRBD1 for D (5 bases). V lost 1 base and J 3 bases, leaving 11 bases between the germline ends. The length of the CDR3 is 15 residues. Germline values: CDR1 SGHRS, CDR2 YFSETQ.

This clone was found a few times. This chain links TRBV5-1 with TRBJ2-3, with 10 bases lining up with TRBD1. CDR3 length equals 18 residues. Germline trimming cut 6 bases from V and 5 bases from J; bases unmatched to any gene: 18. Per germline, CDR1 SGHRS and CDR2 YFSETQ. CDR3: CASTLGTGALLAGDTQYF. The CDR3 DNA follows: TGCGCCAGCACCCTAGGGACAGGGGCTTTGCTGGCGGGAGATACGCAGTATTTT.

V and J are TRBV7-9 and TRBJ2-6; D gene ambiguous. The CDR3 runs to 17 residues. CDR1 and CDR2 (germline): SEHNR, FQNEAQ (reference sequence). V was shortened by 1 base and J by 0 bases, with 10 bases between the two germline ends. The CDR3 DNA sequence: TGTGCCAGCAGCTTAGGGGCTGTATTCTCTGGGGCCAACGTCCTGACTTTC. Translated: CASSLGAVFSGANVLTF. Looking up the rest from reference TRBV7-9 and TRBJ2-6 gives the full variable domain: DTGVSQNPRHKITKRGQNVTFRCDPISEHNRLYWYRQTLGQGPEFLTYFQNEAQLEKSRLLSDRFSAERPKGSFSTLEIQRTEQGDSAMYLCASSLGAVFSGANVLTFGAGSRLTVL.

CDR3 sequence reads: CSASKAGFNSPLHF. The CDR3 bases are TGCAGTGCTAGTAAGGCAGGGTTCAATTCACCCCTCCACTTT. This sequence joins TRBV20-1 and TRBJ1-6, with a tentative D call TRBD1 (5 bases). The CDR3 consists of 14 residues. V shed 3 bases and J shed 7 bases, with 13 bases lying between them. Germline V gene lookup returns CDR1 DFQATT and CDR2 SNEGSKA (reference sequence).

The J gene is TRBJ2-7, the V gene TRBV7-3; 8 bases line up with TRBD1. CDR3 length: 12 residues. Germline loops: CDR1 SGHTA, CDR2 FQGTGA. V was clipped by 8 bases and J by 1 base; unmatched bases: 1. CDR3 sequence reads: CASGTGSYEQYF. The CDR3 DNA reads as TGTGCCAGCGGGACAGGTTCCTACGAGCAGTACTTC.

The chain carries TRBV5-4 and TRBJ2-3, with 11 bases aligning to TRBD2. The junction had 12 bases not matched to a gene; V was cut back by 4 bases and J by 5 bases. There are 17 residues in the CDR3. CDR1 is SGHNT, CDR2 YYREEE, per germline (reference sequence). The CDR3 DNA is TGTGCCAGCAGCATCCCTGGTAGCGGGAGGGCCTTAGATACGCAGTATTTT. It encodes CASSIPGSGRALDTQYF.

This chain joins TRBV4-1 and TRBJ1-4; D remains ambiguous. Germline loops: CDR1 MGHRA, CDR2 YSYEKL. The CDR3 is 14 amino acids. With 5 bases removed from V and 8 bases from J, the gap between germline ends came to 15 bases. CDR3 in DNA: TGCGCCAGCAGCGGTCGGGAGGGTGGAGAAAAACTGTTTTTT. The encoded protein is CASSGREGGEKLFF.

The CDR3 reads CASAPGRQSDTQYF. The DNA for the CDR3 is TGCGCCAGCGCTCCCGGTCGACAATCGGATACGCAGTATTTT. This rearrangement joins TRBV5-1 to TRBJ2-3; D uncertain. Between the trimmed V and J ends, which lost 7 bases and 6 bases, there was a span of 18 bases. This CDR3 spans 14 amino acids. Germline V gene data show CDR1 as SGHRS and CDR2 as YFSETQ.

V gene TRBV5-6 combines with J gene TRBJ2-7, with 15 nucleotides matching TRBD2. Germline-derived CDR1 and CDR2 are SGHDT and YYEEEE. The trim removed 4 bases at V and 0 bases at J, leaving 8 bases unmatched. This CDR3 has 18 residues. CDR3 nucleotides: TGTGCCAGCAGCCAGGGACTAGCGGGAGGCTCGATCTCCTACGAGCAGTACTTC. Protein product: CASSQGLAGGSISYEQYF. Complete variable domain (other parts from reference TRBV5-6 and TRBJ2-7): DAGVTQSPTHLIKTRGQQVTLRCSPKSGHDTVSWYQQALGQGPQFIFQYYEEEERQRGNFPDRFSGHQFPNYSSELNVNALLLGDSALYLCASSQGLAGGSISYEQYFGPGTRLTVT.

V usage is TRBV27 and J usage is TRBJ2-3; 7 bases are shared with TRBD1. Germline V CDR1 and CDR2: MNHEY, SMNVEV (reference sequence). The CDR3 totals 16 residues. The junction had 15 bases not matched to a gene; V was cut back by 8 bases and J by 4 bases. The CDR3 DNA follows: TGTGCCAGCCGGGACAGCTCCTACTTTGGCGCAGATACGCAGTATTTT. Residues: CASRDSSYFGADTQYF.

The chain employs TRBV9 and TRBJ2-2; 8 positions match TRBD1. The CDR3 is made up of 16 amino acids. Germline V lookup: CDR1 SGDLS, CDR2 YYNGEE. With V trimmed by 0 bases and J by 4 bases, 5 bases remained unmatched. The CDR3 spells CASSVGTGSRTGELFF. The CDR3 bases are TGTGCCAGCAGCGTAGGGACAGGGTCGCGCACCGGGGAGCTGTTTTTT.